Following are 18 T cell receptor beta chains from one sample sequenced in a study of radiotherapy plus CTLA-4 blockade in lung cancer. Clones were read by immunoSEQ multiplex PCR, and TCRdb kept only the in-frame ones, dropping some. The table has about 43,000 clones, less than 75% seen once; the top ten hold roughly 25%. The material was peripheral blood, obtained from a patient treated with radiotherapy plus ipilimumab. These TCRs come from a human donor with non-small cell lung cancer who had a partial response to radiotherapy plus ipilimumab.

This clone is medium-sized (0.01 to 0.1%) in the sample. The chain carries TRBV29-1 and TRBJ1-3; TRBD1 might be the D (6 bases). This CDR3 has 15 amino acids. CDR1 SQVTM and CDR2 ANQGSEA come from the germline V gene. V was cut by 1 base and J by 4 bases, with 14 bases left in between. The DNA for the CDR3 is TGCAGCGTTGAAGTCCCCCCAGGGGTGGGAAACACCATATATTTT. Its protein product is CSVEVPPGVGNTIYF.

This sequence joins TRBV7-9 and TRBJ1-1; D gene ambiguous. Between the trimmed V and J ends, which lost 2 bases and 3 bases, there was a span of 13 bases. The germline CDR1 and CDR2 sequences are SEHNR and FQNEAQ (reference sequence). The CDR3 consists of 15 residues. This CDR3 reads CASSLFLAQDTEAFF. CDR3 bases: TGTGCCAGCAGCTTATTCCTGGCCCAGGACACTGAAGCTTTCTTT.

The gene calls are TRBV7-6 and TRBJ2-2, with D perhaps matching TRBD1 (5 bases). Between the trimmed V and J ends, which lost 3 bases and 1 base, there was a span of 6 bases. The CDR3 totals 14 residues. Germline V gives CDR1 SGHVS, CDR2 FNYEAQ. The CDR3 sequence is CASSLGQNTGELFF. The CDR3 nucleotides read TGTGCCAGCAGCTTGGGGCAGAACACCGGGGAGCTGTTTTTT.

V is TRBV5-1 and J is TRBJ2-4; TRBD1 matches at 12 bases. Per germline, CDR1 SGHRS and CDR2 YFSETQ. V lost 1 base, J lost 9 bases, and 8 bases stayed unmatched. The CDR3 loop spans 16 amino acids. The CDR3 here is CASSLQAGTGGGIQYF. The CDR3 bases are TGCGCCAGCAGCTTGCAAGCCGGGACAGGGGGCGGCATTCAGTACTTC.

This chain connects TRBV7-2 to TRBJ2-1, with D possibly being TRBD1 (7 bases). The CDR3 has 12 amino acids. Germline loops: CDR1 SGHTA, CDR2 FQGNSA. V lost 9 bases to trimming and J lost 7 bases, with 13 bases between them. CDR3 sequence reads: CASGTAGNEQFF. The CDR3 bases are TGTGCCAGTGGGACAGCGGGTAATGAGCAGTTCTTC.

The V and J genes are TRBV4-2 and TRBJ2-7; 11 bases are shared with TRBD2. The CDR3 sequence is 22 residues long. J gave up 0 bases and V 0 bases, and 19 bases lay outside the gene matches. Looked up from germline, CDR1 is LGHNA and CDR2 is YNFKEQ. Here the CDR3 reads CASSQEGPGARVSGGASYEQYF. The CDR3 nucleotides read TGTGCCAGCAGCCAAGAGGGGCCAGGAGCGCGGGTTAGCGGGGGGGCCTCCTACGAGCAGTACTTC.

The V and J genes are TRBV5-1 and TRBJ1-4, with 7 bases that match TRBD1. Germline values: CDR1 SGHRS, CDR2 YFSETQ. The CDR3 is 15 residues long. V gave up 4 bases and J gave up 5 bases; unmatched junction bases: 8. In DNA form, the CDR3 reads TGCGCCAGCAGCCTAAGACAGGGCGGGAATGAAAAACTGTTTTTT. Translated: CASSLRQGGNEKLFF.

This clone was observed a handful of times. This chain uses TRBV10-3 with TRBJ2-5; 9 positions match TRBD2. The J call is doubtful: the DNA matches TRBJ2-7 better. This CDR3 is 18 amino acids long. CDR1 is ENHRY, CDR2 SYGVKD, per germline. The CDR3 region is CAISEGGRVAGEGDEQYF. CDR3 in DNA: TGTGCCATCAGTGAGGGGGGGAGGGTAGCGGGGGAGGGGGACGAGCAGTACTTC.

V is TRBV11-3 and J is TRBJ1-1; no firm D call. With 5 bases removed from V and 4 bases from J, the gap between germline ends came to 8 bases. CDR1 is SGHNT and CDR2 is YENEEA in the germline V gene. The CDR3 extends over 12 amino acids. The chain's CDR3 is CASSGRGTEAFF. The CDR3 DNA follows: TGTGCCAGCAGCGGCCGCGGCACTGAAGCTTTCTTT.

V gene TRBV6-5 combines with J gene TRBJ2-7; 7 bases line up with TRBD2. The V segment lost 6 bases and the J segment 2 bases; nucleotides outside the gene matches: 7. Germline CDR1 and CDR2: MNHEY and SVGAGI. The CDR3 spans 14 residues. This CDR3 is CASSRGSGTYEQYF. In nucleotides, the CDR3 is TGTGCCAGCAGCCGAGGCAGCGGGACCTACGAGCAGTACTTC.

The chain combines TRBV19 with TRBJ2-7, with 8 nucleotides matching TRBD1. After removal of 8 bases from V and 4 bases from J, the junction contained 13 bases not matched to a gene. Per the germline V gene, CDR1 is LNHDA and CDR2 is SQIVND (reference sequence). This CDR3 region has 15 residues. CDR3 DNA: TGTGCCAGTTCCCCTTCCCGGGACAGGCTATACGAGCAGTACTTC. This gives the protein CASSPSRDRLYEQYF.

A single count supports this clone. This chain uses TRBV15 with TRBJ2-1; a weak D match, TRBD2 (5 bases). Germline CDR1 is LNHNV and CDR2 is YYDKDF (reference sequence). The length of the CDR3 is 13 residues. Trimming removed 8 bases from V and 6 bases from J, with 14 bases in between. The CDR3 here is CATSLGGLNEQFF. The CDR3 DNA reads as TGTGCCACCTCTTTGGGCGGGCTCAATGAGCAGTTCTTC. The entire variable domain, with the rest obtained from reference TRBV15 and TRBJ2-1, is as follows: DAMVIQNPRYQVTQFGKPVTLSCSQTLNHNVMYWYQQKSSQAPKLLFHYYDKDFNNEADTPDNFQSRRPNTSFCFLDIRSPGLGDTAMYLCATSLGGLNEQFFGPGTRLTVL.

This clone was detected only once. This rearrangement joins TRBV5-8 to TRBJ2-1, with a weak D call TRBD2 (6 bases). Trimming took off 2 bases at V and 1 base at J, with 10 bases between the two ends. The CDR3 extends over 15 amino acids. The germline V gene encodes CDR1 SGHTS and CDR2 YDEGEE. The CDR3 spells CASSFGGMSYNEQFF. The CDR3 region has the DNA TGTGCCAGCAGCTTTGGCGGGATGTCCTACAATGAGCAGTTCTTC.

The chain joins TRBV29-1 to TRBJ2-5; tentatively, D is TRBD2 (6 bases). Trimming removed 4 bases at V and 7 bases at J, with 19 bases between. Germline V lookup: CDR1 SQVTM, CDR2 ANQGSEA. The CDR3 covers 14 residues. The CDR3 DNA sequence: TGCAGCGTTGTGGTAGCGGAGGCCGGGTGGACCCAGTACTTC. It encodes CSVVVAEAGWTQYF.

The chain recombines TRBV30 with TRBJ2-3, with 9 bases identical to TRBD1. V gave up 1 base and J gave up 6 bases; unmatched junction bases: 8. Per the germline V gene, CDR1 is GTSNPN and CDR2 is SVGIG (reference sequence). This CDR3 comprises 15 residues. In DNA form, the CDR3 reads TGTGCCTGGAGTGCCGGGACAGGGAATACGGATACGCAGTATTTT. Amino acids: CAWSAGTGNTDTQYF.

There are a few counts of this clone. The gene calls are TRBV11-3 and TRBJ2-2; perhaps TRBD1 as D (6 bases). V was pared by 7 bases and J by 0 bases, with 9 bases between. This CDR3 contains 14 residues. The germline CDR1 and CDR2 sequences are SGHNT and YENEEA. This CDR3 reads CASKGQTNTGELFF. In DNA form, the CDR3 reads TGTGCCAGCAAGGGACAAACGAACACCGGGGAGCTGTTTTTT.

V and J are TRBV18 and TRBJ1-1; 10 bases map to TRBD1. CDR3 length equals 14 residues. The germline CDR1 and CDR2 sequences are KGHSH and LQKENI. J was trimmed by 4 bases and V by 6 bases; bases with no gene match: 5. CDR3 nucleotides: TGTGCCAGCTCCCAGGACAGGGGGAGCACTGAAGCTTTCTTT. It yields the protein CASSQDRGSTEAFF.

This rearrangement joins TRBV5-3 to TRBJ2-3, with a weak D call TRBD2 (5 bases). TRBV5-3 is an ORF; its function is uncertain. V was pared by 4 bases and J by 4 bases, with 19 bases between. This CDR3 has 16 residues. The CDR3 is CARSPGASGPPDTQYF. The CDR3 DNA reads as TGTGCCAGAAGCCCCGGTGCGAGCGGTCCCCCAGATACGCAGTATTTT.